This TCR beta chain stems from a study of OX40 agonist ivuxolimab in advanced cancers. Study overall: Dose-escalation patients were diagnosed with hepatocellular carcinoma, melanoma, renal cell cancer or head and neck cancer.

Autoimmune disease history or systemic immunosuppression meant exclusion. Study conclusions and caveats: Normalized expansion of T-cell clones was also low for some nonresponders. Clonal expansion was seen in CD4+ and CD8+ blood T cells by week 6 at 0.1 to 3.0 mg/kg.

Assay: immunoSEQ multiplex PCR; the TCRdb copy retains only in-frame clones and omits some. Of tens of thousands of clones listed, 92% were seen once; the top ten hold roughly 0.5%. In the case of this clone: No antigen is known for it.

The ends lost 3 bases at V and 0 bases at J; junction bases unmatched: 3. The CDR3 has 16 residues. Per germline, CDR1 SGHAT and CDR2 FQDESV (reference sequence). The material was CD4+ or CD8+ T cells sorted from blood, obtained in a trial of the OX40 agonist ivuxolimab. The source of this sequence is an adult with an advanced solid tumor such as melanoma, head and neck, liver or kidney cancer. The rearrangement links TRBV11-1 to TRBJ2-7; 12 nucleotides line up with TRBD2. The DNA of the CDR3 is TGTGCCAGCAGCTTCTTGGGACTAGCGGGCTCCTACGAGCAGTACTTC. It encodes CASSFLGLAGSYEQYF. Using reference TRBV11-1 and TRBJ2-7 for the parts outside the CDR3, the full variable domain is EAEVAQSPRYKITEKSQAVAFWCDPISGHATLYWYRQILGQGPELLVQFQDESVVDDSQLPKDRFSAERLKGVDSTLKIQPAELGDSAMYLCASSFLGLAGSYEQYFGPGTRLTVT.